The rows below give T cell receptor gamma chains drawn from one sample of a study of intestinal T cells in coeliac disease. TCRdb re-called clones from the multiplex PCR reads using CATT. The data contain about 400 gamma-chain clones, 40% to 60% of them singletons. The sequencing input was a duodenal biopsy. Receptor source: a human donor with celiac disease. Each CDR3 is given with its conserved first and last residue. Rows may omit the clone size; those that give it use once, few, many or a size class.

abundance	v_gene	len	j_gene	CDR3nt	CDR3aa
-	TRGV2	13	TRGJ1/TRGJ2	TGTGCCACCTGGGACGGCAGGAGGCATAAGAAACTCTTT	CATWDGRRHKKLF
few	TRGV2	15	TRGJP2	TGTGCCACCTGGACAATTTATAGTAGTGATTGGATCAAGACGTTT	CATWTIYSSDWIKTF
-	TRGV2	15	TRGJ1/TRGJ2	TGTGCCACCTGGGGACGGGGCCAGAATTATTATAAGAAACTCTTT	CATWGRGQNYYKKLF
-	TRGV5	14	TRGJ1/TRGJ2	TGTGCCCACCTGGGACAGGCGAATTATTATAAGAAACTCTTT	CAHLGQANYYKKLF
-	TRGV4	13	TRGJ1/TRGJ2	TGTGCCACCTGGGATAAACTTTATTATAAGAAACTCTTT	CATWDKLYYKKLF
-	TRGV8	14	TRGJ1/TRGJ2	TGTGCACCTGGAAAAAAGGAGGATTATTATAAGAAACTCTTT	CAPGKKEDYYKKLF
-	TRGV2	14	TRGJP1	TGTGCCACCTGGGGGCATGGCACTGGTTGGTTCAAGATATTT	CATWGHGTGWFKIF
-	TRGV8	13	TRGJ1/TRGJ2	TGTGCCCCCGACTCTGATTTCGCGTATAAGAAACTCTTT	CAPDSDFAYKKLF
once	TRGV5	14	TRGJ1/TRGJ2	TGTGCCACCTGGGACGCCAGCCTAGTGATTAAGAAACTCTTT	CATWDASLVIKKLF
once	TRGV3	13	TRGJ1/TRGJ2	TGTGCCACCTGGGATCACCGGTTCTTTAAGAAACTCTTT	CATWDHRFFKKLF
hyperexpanded	TRGV8	10	TRGJ1/TRGJ2	TGTGCCACCTGGGATTATAAGAAACTCTTT	CATWDYKKLF
hyperexpanded	TRGV5	14	TRGJ1/TRGJ2	TGTGCCACCTGGGACGGCCCGGTGCATTATAAGAAACTCTTT	CATWDGPVHYKKLF
-	TRGV11	10	TRGJ1/TRGJ2	TGTGCCTGCTGGATTAGGTGGAAACTCTTT	CACWIRWKLF
-	TRGV10	16	TRGJ1/TRGJ2	TGTGCTGCGTGGGATTATTTTCCCGATAATTATTATAAGAAACTCTTT	CAAWDYFPDNYYKKLF
-	TRGV5	14	TRGJ1/TRGJ2	TGTGCCGACCTGGGACAGGCCGGGTATTATAAGAAACTCTTT	CADLGQAGYYKKLF